The table lists the clone carrying this T cell receptor beta chain with a few counts. The sample is drawn from a study of human T cells and chemical hapten exposure. TCRdb independently ran MiXCR on the RACE reads; one entry per CDR3 protein. This table has tens of thousands of distinct CDR3 sequences, approximately 11% appearing once. Sample time point: pre-sensitization, week 0. As for treatment: therapeutic diphenylcyclopropenone sensitization with weekly scalp DPC. J gave up 2 bases and V 0 bases, and 3 bases lay outside the gene matches. Germline V gene sequence: CDR1 SGHRS, CDR2 YFSETQ. CDR3 length: 17 residues.

This clonotype originated in a woman aged 50 to 65 with alopecia areata. Some clones in this sample may be carry-over from other donors' samples. Specimen: whole blood, collected in connection with sensitization to the hapten diphenylcyclopropenone (DPC). V and J are TRBV5-1 and TRBJ2-1, with 12 nucleotides matching TRBD2. CDR3 residues: CASSLGLAGATYNEQFF. DNA of the CDR3: TGCGCCAGCAGCTTGGGACTAGCGGGGGCCACCTACAATGAGCAGTTCTTC.